A selection of T cell receptor beta chains follows, all from one sample in a study of OX40 agonist ivuxolimab in advanced cancers. TCRdb's table, derived via immunoSEQ multiplex PCR, lists solely in-frame clones and lacks some. The sample yields under 75,000 clones, roughly nine tenths seen once. Here the sequenced sample was CD4+ or CD8+ T cells sorted from blood, taken in a trial of the OX40 agonist ivuxolimab. The receptors shown here come from an adult with an advanced solid tumor such as melanoma, head and neck, liver or kidney cancer. Both conserved end residues are part of each CDR3. D genes are given only for firm matches. Size tells how often a clone was seen (once, few, many) or the class of an expanded clone, and some rows leave it out.

cdr3_aa cdr3_nt d_call j_call v_call clone_size
CASSFGTSGKEQYF TGTGCCAGCAGTTTCGGGACTAGCGGGAAGGAGCAGTACTTC TRBD2 TRBJ2-7 TRBV27 .
CASSSTGATTGELFF TGTGCCAGCAGCTCGACAGGGGCCACCACCGGGGAGCTGTTTTTT TRBD1 TRBJ2-2 TRBV6-5 .
CAWIVQWTGGNTIYF TGTGCCTGGATTGTTCAGTGGACAGGTGGAAACACCATATATTTT TRBD1 TRBJ1-3 TRBV30 .
CSVVPTGSQETQYF TGCAGCGTTGTACCCACGGGGTCCCAAGAGACCCAGTACTTC . TRBJ2-5 TRBV29-1 .
CASSWTGTEDGYTF TGTGCCAGCAGCTGGACAGGGACGGAGGATGGCTACACCTTC TRBD1 TRBJ1-2 TRBV11-2 .
CASSQGRGPSSHNEQFF TGCGCCAGCAGCCAAGGGCGGGGCCCTAGTTCCCACAATGAGCAGTTCTTC . TRBJ2-1 TRBV4-3 .
CASSPRTGGRVTGELFF TGTGCCAGCTCACCACGGACAGGGGGTCGAGTGACCGGGGAGCTGTTTTTT TRBD1 TRBJ2-2 TRBV18 .
CAWNRISSYNEQFF TGTGCCTGGAATCGGATTAGCTCCTACAATGAGCAGTTCTTC . TRBJ2-1 TRBV30 few
CASSYGTGRNEQFF TGTGCCAGTAGTTACGGGACAGGGAGAAATGAGCAGTTCTTC TRBD1 TRBJ2-1 TRBV19 .
CASSPWTGGPSEAFF TGTGCCAGCAGCCCTTGGACAGGGGGTCCTTCTGAAGCTTTCTTT TRBD1 TRBJ1-1 TRBV11-2 .
CASSFTGVGPLHF TGTGCCAGCAGTTTTACGGGGGTTGGGCCCCTCCACTTT . TRBJ1-6 TRBV6-5 .
CATRDRVSTNEKLFF TGTGCCACCCGGGACAGGGTATCAACTAATGAAAAACTGTTTTTT TRBD1 TRBJ1-4 TRBV2 .
CASSQESGANTEAFF TGCGCCAGCAGCCAAGAATCGGGGGCGAACACTGAAGCTTTCTTT . TRBJ1-1 TRBV4-3 .
CASSPLGGPGDGYTF TGTGCCAGCAGTCCTCTTGGGGGCCCCGGGGATGGCTACACCTTC . TRBJ1-2 TRBV27 .
CASSLAGNNEQFF TGCGCCAGCAGCTTGGCCGGGAACAATGAGCAGTTCTTC . TRBJ2-1 TRBV5-1 few
CASSENSFSTDTQYF TGTGCCAGCAGCGAAAATAGCTTCAGCACAGATACGCAGTATTTT . TRBJ2-3 TRBV7-2 .
CASSAGNNEQFF TGTGCCAGCAGTGCCGGTAACAATGAGCAGTTCTTC . TRBJ2-1 TRBV2 .
CASSYIGSSYNEQFF TGTGCCAGCAGTTACATAGGGAGCTCCTACAATGAGCAGTTCTTC . TRBJ2-1 TRBV27 .
CASRGDRVSTEAFF TGTGCCAGTAGGGGGGACAGGGTGAGCACTGAAGCTTTCTTT TRBD1 TRBJ1-1 TRBV19 .
CASSLDFSGSYEQYF TGTGCCAGCAGCTTAGATTTCAGCGGCAGCTACGAGCAGTACTTC . TRBJ2-7 TRBV11-2 .
CASSEALEGVGYGYTF TGTGCCAGCAGTGAAGCGCTGGAGGGTGTGGGCTATGGCTACACCTTC . TRBJ1-2 TRBV6-1 .
CASTYSSGEWPGELFF TGTGCCAGCACCTATTCCTCAGGGGAATGGCCCGGGGAGCTGTTTTTT . TRBJ2-2 TRBV27 .
CASSDYGTSGGFSYNEQFF TGCGCCAGCAGTGACTACGGGACTAGCGGGGGGTTCTCCTACAATGAGCAGTTCTTC TRBD2 TRBJ2-1 TRBV10-2 .
CASTMTREGGRGGYTF TGTGCCAGCACAATGACAAGAGAGGGAGGTCGGGGTGGCTACACCTTC . TRBJ1-2 TRBV6-4 .
CASSLQPVHEQYF TGTGCCAGCAGTTTACAGCCGGTTCACGAGCAGTACTTC . TRBJ2-7 TRBV27 .
CAWSVEFMGDGQPQHF TGTGCCTGGAGTGTAGAGTTCATGGGGGATGGTCAGCCCCAGCATTTT . TRBJ1-5 TRBV30 .
CASSWVAGGVSQETQYF TGTGCCAGCAGCTGGGTGGCAGGCGGGGTGTCACAAGAGACCCAGTACTTC . TRBJ2-5 TRBV7-2 .
CAISESGQIYENYGYTF TGTGCCATCAGTGAGTCGGGACAGATTTATGAGAACTATGGCTACACCTTC TRBD1 TRBJ1-2 TRBV10-3 .
CASRPNSGAGNTIYF TGTGCCAGCAGACCTAACTCGGGGGCTGGAAACACCATATATTTT . TRBJ1-3 TRBV7-6 .
CASMEGDGHTGELFF TGTGCCAGCATGGAGGGGGACGGCCACACCGGGGAGCTGTTTTTT . TRBJ2-2 TRBV6-5 .
CASSYPGETQYF TGTGCCAGCAGTTACCCTGGGGAGACCCAGTACTTC . TRBJ2-5 TRBV6-6 .
CASSLGGTDKYF TGTGCCAGCAGCTTGGGAGGTACAGATAAGTACTTC . TRBJ2-7 TRBV7-9 .
CASSLVSGSSYEQYF TGTGCCAGCAGCTTAGTATCGGGCAGCTCCTACGAGCAGTACTTC . TRBJ2-7 TRBV7-9 .
CASSLIQGGEAFF TGCGCCAGCAGCTTAATACAGGGCGGTGAAGCTTTCTTT . TRBJ1-1 TRBV5-1 .
CASSEGVFGGYTF TGTGCCAGCAGCGAGGGGGTATTCGGCGGCTACACCTTC . TRBJ1-2 TRBV7-9 .
CASSHTNSGNTIYF TGTGCCAGCAGCCACACAAACTCTGGAAACACCATATATTTT . TRBJ1-3 TRBV5-6 .
CASSQDPSFQETQYF TGCGCCAGCAGCCAAGATCCGAGCTTCCAAGAGACCCAGTACTTC . TRBJ2-5 TRBV4-1 once
CASSLGRTYEQYF TGTGCCAGCAGCTTAGGCAGGACCTACGAGCAGTACTTC . TRBJ2-7 TRBV11-2 few
CASSQSGHLNTEAFF TGTGCCAGCAGCCAATCGGGACACCTGAACACTGAAGCTTTCTTT . TRBJ1-1 TRBV9 .
CASSLEKANPYEQYF TGTGCCAGCAGCTTAGAGAAAGCGAACCCCTACGAGCAGTACTTC . TRBJ2-7 TRBV5-5 .
CASSLPLGQASTDTQYF TGTGCCAGCAGCTTACCTCTCGGACAGGCGAGCACAGATACGCAGTATTTT TRBD1 TRBJ2-3 TRBV7-9 once
CASSLARFGYEQYF TGTGCCAGCAGCTTAGCCAGGTTCGGCTACGAGCAGTACTTC . TRBJ2-7 TRBV13 .
CASSYNGVGETQYF TGTGCCAGCAGTTACAACGGAGTCGGGGAGACCCAGTACTTC . TRBJ2-5 TRBV6-5 .
CASSLQGEAFF TGCGCCAGCAGCTTACAGGGTGAAGCTTTCTTT . TRBJ1-1 TRBV5-1 .
CASLQGYNEQFF TGCGCCAGCCTACAGGGTTACAATGAGCAGTTCTTC . TRBJ2-1 TRBV10-2 .
CASSYSEGENEAFF TGTGCCAGCAGTTACTCTGAAGGGGAGAATGAAGCTTTCTTT . TRBJ1-1 TRBV6-5 .
CASSVSPGGTGELFF TGTGCCAGCAGCGTAAGTCCAGGGGGAACCGGGGAGCTGTTTTTT TRBD1 TRBJ2-2 TRBV9 .
CASSSMNEQFF TGTGCCAGCAGCTCAATGAATGAGCAGTTCTTC . TRBJ2-1 TRBV7-3 .
CASSQIRGGGYEQYF TGCGCCAGCAGCCAAATTAGGGGAGGTGGCTACGAGCAGTACTTC . TRBJ2-7 TRBV4-3 .
CASSRHDMDTQYF TGTGCCAGCAGTAGACATGACATGGATACGCAGTATTTT . TRBJ2-3 TRBV27 .
CASSPPTPGTDSGNTIYF TGTGCCAGCAGTCCCCCGACGCCCGGGACGGACTCTGGAAACACCATATATTTT . TRBJ1-3 TRBV28 .
CASSQTTLGGEHNEQFF TGCGCCAGCAGCCAAACGACTCTCGGGGGAGAACACAATGAGCAGTTCTTC . TRBJ2-1 TRBV5-1 .
CASSPWGDETQYF TGTGCCAGCAGTCCCTGGGGTGACGAGACCCAGTACTTC . TRBJ2-5 TRBV6-5 .
CASSQDHQRGSYEQYF TGCGCCAGCAGCCAAGATCACCAGCGGGGGTCCTACGAGCAGTACTTC TRBD2 TRBJ2-7 TRBV4-1 .
CASSPGAAYEQYF TGCGCCAGCAGCCCCGGGGCAGCTTACGAGCAGTACTTC . TRBJ2-7 TRBV4-1 .
CASSYLETGYGYTF TGTGCCAGCAGTTACCTCGAAACAGGATATGGCTACACCTTC . TRBJ1-2 TRBV6-5 .
CASSSKQGDRQETQYF TGTGCCAGCAGCTCTAAACAGGGGGATAGGCAAGAGACCCAGTACTTC TRBD1 TRBJ2-5 TRBV13 .
CASSYSRTGNTEAFF TGTGCCAGCAGTTACTCGAGGACTGGGAACACTGAAGCTTTCTTT . TRBJ1-1 TRBV6-5 .
CASSREHGFNEQYF TGTGCCAGCAGCCGAGAGCACGGCTTCAACGAGCAGTACTTC . TRBJ2-7 TRBV11-2 .
CASEQGTEQYF TGTGCCAGTGAACAGGGGACCGAGCAGTACTTC TRBD1 TRBJ2-7 TRBV19 once